These 13 T cell receptor beta chains originate from one sample sequenced in a study of blood T cell repertoires in COVID-19. Libraries were prepared by immunoSEQ multiplex PCR; TCRdb keeps only in-frame clonotypes and omits some of them. This sample has some 26,000 clones; 82% occur once, and the top ten carry 1.8%. What was sequenced was peripheral blood. Every receptor here comes from a man older than 75 with active or convalescent COVID-19.

This chain links TRBV5-1 with TRBJ2-7; D possibly corresponds to TRBD1 (6 bases). Germline values: CDR1 SGHRS, CDR2 YFSETQ. This CDR3 is built from 14 residues. The V and J ends lost 4 bases and 3 bases respectively, with 14 bases between them. The CDR3 loop is CASSLRQENYEQYF. The DNA for the CDR3 is TGCGCCAGCAGCCTCCGACAGGAGAACTACGAGCAGTACTTC.

The chain joins TRBV19 to TRBJ1-1; tentative D call: TRBD1 (5 bases). Germline V lookup: CDR1 LNHDA, CDR2 SQIVND (reference sequence). Trimming pared 5 bases from V and 1 base from J, leaving 8 bases between. The CDR3 covers 13 residues. CDR3 in amino acids: CASSRRENTEAFF. The CDR3 DNA reads TGTGCCAGTAGTCGCAGGGAGAACACTGAAGCTTTCTTT.

V and J are TRBV6-5 and TRBJ2-7; maybe TRBD2 (5 bases). The CDR3 loop spans 14 amino acids. V lost 1 base, J lost 7 bases, and 14 bases lay in between. Germline V gene data show CDR1 as MNHEY and CDR2 as SVGAGI. The DNA of the CDR3 is TGTGCCAGCAGTTACTTTGGGCAGGCGGGTGAGCAGTACTTC. This gives the protein CASSYFGQAGEQYF.

V and J are TRBV19 and TRBJ2-5; 13 positions match TRBD2. The CDR3 covers 18 residues. V gave up 6 bases and J gave up 5 bases; unmatched junction bases: 15. Germline CDR1 reads LNHDA; CDR2 reads SQIVND (reference sequence). CDR3 region: CASSSRTSGGGKRETQYF. In nucleotides, the CDR3 is TGTGCCAGTAGCAGCCGGACTAGCGGGGGAGGAAAGAGGGAGACCCAGTACTTC.

This clone was picked up one time. V usage is TRBV18 and J usage is TRBJ1-1; TRBD1 aligns across 8 bases. Germline V CDR1 and CDR2: KGHSH, LQKENI. V was clipped by 5 bases and J by 4 bases; unmatched bases: 6. This CDR3 spans 14 amino acids. The CDR3 region has the DNA TGTGCCAGCTCAGTGGACAGGGATGCCACTGAAGCTTTCTTT. This codes for CASSVDRDATEAFF.

The chain employs TRBV27 and TRBJ1-6; D gene uncertain. The CDR3 runs to 18 residues. V was trimmed by 6 bases and J by 11 bases, leaving 29 bases between them. CDR1 and CDR2 from the germline V gene are MNHEY and SMNVEV (reference sequence). The CDR3 bases are TGTGCCAGCAGACAGCCTTCAGGTTTTTGGGGAGGCGCGGCACCCCTCCACTTT. Protein: CASRQPSGFWGGAAPLHF.

The chain uses TRBV18 and TRBJ1-2, with 7 bases that match TRBD1. The CDR3 totals 14 residues. Germline V gives CDR1 KGHSH, CDR2 LQKENI. Losses at the gene ends were 4 bases for V and 4 bases for J; bases not matched to a gene: 6. The CDR3 region has the DNA TGTGCCAGCTCACTGGAAACAGGGGCCTATGGCTACACCTTC. This codes for CASSLETGAYGYTF.

This clone was recorded once. The gene calls are TRBV7-2 and TRBJ1-4; a weak D match, TRBD1 (5 bases). Trimming shortened V by 1 base and J by 8 bases, and 11 bases separated the two germline ends. The CDR3 has 14 amino acids. In germline, CDR1 is SGHTA, CDR2 FQGNSA. The CDR3 region has the DNA TGTGCCAGCAGCTTAGGCGGGGCTCGGGAAAAACTGTTTTTT. It specifies CASSLGGAREKLFF.

The J gene is TRBJ2-1, the V gene TRBV6-5; tentatively, D is TRBD1 (5 bases). V dropped 6 bases and J dropped 8 bases, with 17 bases sitting between them. The V gene's germline CDR1 is MNHEY and CDR2 SVGAGI. The CDR3 length is 14 residues. The CDR3 nucleotides read TGTGCCAGCAGCGACGACAGCAAGCACCATGAGCAGTTCTTC. It specifies CASSDDSKHHEQFF.

The chain is built from TRBV15 and TRBJ1-5; weak D call: TRBD1 (5 bases). The CDR3 has 15 amino acids. V was trimmed by 0 bases and J by 5 bases, leaving 11 bases between them. CDR1 LNHNV and CDR2 YYDKDF come from the germline V gene (reference sequence). CDR3 coding DNA: TGTGCCACCAGCAGAGAGGCCGGGGGACATCAGCCCCAGCATTTT. It is translated as CATSREAGGHQPQHF. The full variable domain, completed using reference TRBV15 and TRBJ1-5, is DAMVIQNPRYQVTQFGKPVTLSCSQTLNHNVMYWYQQKSSQAPKLLFHYYDKDFNNEADTPDNFQSRRPNTSFCFLDIRSPGLGDTAMYLCATSREAGGHQPQHFGDGTRLSIL.

The chain uses TRBV11-2 and TRBJ2-2, with 13 bases aligning to TRBD2. Unmatched junction bases numbered 6, after V lost 5 bases and J lost 3 bases. The CDR3 runs 17 residues. Germline V gives CDR1 SGHAT, CDR2 FQNNGV. The CDR3 nucleotides are TGTGCCAGCAGCATCGGACTAGCGGGAGTCTACACCGGGGAGCTGTTTTTT. Encoded protein: CASSIGLAGVYTGELFF.

This clone was seen once. The genes are TRBV7-9 and TRBJ2-1, with 9 bases matching TRBD1. Trimming at V came to 0 bases and at J to 12 bases, leaving 18 bases not matched to a gene. Germline CDR1 and CDR2: SEHNR and FQNEAQ (reference sequence). The CDR3 loop spans 18 amino acids. The CDR3 sequence: CASSLAFIGTGSSLRQFF. CDR3 coding DNA: TGTGCCAGCAGCTTAGCGTTTATTGGGACAGGGTCTTCATTAAGGCAGTTCTTC.

V is TRBV11-2 and J is TRBJ2-2; TRBD2 aligns across 8 bases. The CDR3 spans 15 residues. Germline lookup yields CDR1 SGHAT and CDR2 FQNNGV. V shed 3 bases, J shed 4 bases, and the junction held 4 bases outside the gene matches. The DNA for the CDR3 is TGTGCCAGCAGCTTTGTACTAGCGGCCACCGGGGAGCTGTTTTTT. Translation: CASSFVLAATGELFF.